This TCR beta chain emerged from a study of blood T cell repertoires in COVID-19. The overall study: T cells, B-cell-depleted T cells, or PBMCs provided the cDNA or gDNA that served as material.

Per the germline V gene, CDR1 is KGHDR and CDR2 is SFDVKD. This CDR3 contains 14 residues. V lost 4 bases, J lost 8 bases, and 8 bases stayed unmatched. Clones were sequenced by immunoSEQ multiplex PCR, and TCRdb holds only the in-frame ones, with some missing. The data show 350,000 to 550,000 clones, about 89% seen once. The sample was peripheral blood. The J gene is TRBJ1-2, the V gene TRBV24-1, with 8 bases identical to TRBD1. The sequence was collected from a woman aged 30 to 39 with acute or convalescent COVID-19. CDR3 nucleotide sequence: TGTGCCACCAGTGAGGAAGGGACAGGCCGGGGCTACACCTTC. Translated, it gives CATSEEGTGRGYTF.